Included here is one T cell receptor beta chain sequence, with context. Its antigen is currently unknown. A read error may produce the germline difference seen at one junction end. The sample belongs to a study of T cell responses to AZD1222 COVID-19 vaccine. The study's findings and limits: Spike-wide coverage was observed for vaccine-associated CD4 TCRs, with dominant responses at 160-218 and 743-854.

The germline V gene has CDR1 SGHDN and CDR2 FVKESK. This CDR3 has 15 amino acids. The data were produced by immunoSEQ multiplex PCR, yet TCRdb's version contains in-frame clones alone and is incomplete. The sample carries some 110,000 clones, roughly 82% recorded once. The J gene is TRBJ1-2, the V gene TRBV14, with TRBD1 matching 8 bases. The sequence was collected from an adult in good health. The material sequenced was peripheral blood, taken on day 0 of AZD1222 vaccination. The DNA for the CDR3 is TGTGCCAGCAGACAAGCAACCGGGACAGGAAATGGCTACACCTTC. It yields the protein CASRQATGTGNGYTF. The variable domain in full, completed from reference TRBV14 and TRBJ1-2, reads EAGVTQFPSHSVIEKGQTVTLRCDPISGHDNLYWYRRVMGKEIKFLLHFVKESKQDESGMPNNRFLAERTGGTYSTLKVQPAELEDSGVYFCASRQATGTGNGYTFGSGTRLTVV.